A single sample gave rise to the 24 T cell receptor beta chains below, sequenced in a study of cytomegalovirus exposure and HLA in healthy donors. PCR primers comprised 60 Vbeta and 13 Jbeta primers. Only in-frame clones appear in the TCRdb table, and some are missing; sequencing was by immunoSEQ multiplex PCR. The table has some 140,000 clones, 79% seen once. The specimen was PBMCs. The receptors shown here come from a man aged 35-49 years in good health and CMV-seropositive.

The rearrangement uses TRBV6-5 and TRBJ2-1; 8 bases match TRBD2. The germline V gene has CDR1 MNHEY and CDR2 SVGAGI. V lost 6 bases and J lost 4; bases outside the gene matches: 5. The length of the CDR3 is 14 residues. CDR3 in amino acids: CASSVGGVYNEQFF. The CDR3 coding sequence is TGTGCCAGCAGCGTCGGGGGGGTTTACAATGAGCAGTTCTTC.

This chain joins TRBV7-9 and TRBJ1-2, with 7 bases that match TRBD1. This CDR3 contains 16 residues. V shed 5 bases and J 4 bases; nucleotides not matched to a gene: 13. Germline V gene sequence: CDR1 SEHNR, CDR2 FQNEAQ (reference sequence). The CDR3 reads CASSQTTTGTVYGYTF. As DNA, the CDR3 is TGTGCCAGCAGCCAAACAACGACAGGGACAGTCTATGGCTACACCTTC.

CDR3 coding DNA: TGTGCCAGCACCTCAAGACGGGATTACACCGGGGAGCTGTTTTTT. It translates to CASTSRRDYTGELFF. V gene TRBV6-5 combines with J gene TRBJ2-2; D may be TRBD2 (5 bases). The CDR3 length is 15 residues. Germline CDR1 is MNHEY and CDR2 is SVGAGI. Trimming shortened V by 7 bases and J by 3 bases, and 15 bases separated the two germline ends.

The V gene is TRBV5-4, the J gene TRBJ2-2; D unresolved. This CDR3 contains 13 residues. Germline CDR1 reads SGHNT; CDR2 reads YYREEE (reference sequence). The V end lost 4 bases, the J end lost 5 bases, and 9 bases lay between the germline ends. CDR3 loop: CASSLERTGELFF. CDR3 in DNA: TGTGCCAGCAGCCTAGAGAGGACCGGGGAGCTGTTTTTT.

The chain carries TRBV18 and TRBJ1-1; 7 bases are shared with TRBD1. The CDR3 has 14 amino acids. Unmatched junction bases numbered 1, after V lost 3 bases and J lost 0 bases. Germline values: CDR1 KGHSH, CDR2 LQKENI. CDR3 amino acids: CASSPDRMNTEAFF. CDR3 nucleotides: TGTGCCAGCTCACCGGACAGGATGAACACTGAAGCTTTCTTT.

This chain joins TRBV5-1 and TRBJ2-1; D is perhaps TRBD2 (5 bases). Deletions cut 4 bases from V and 7 bases from J, with 12 bases between. The CDR3 contains 13 residues. CDR1 SGHRS and CDR2 YFSETQ come from the germline V gene. Here the CDR3 reads CASSREPENEQFF. The CDR3 DNA is TGCGCCAGCAGCCGGGAACCGGAAAATGAGCAGTTCTTC.

This chain links TRBV18 with TRBJ2-7; tentatively, D is TRBD1 (6 bases). Germline-derived CDR1 and CDR2 are KGHSH and LQKENI. CDR3 size: 13 residues. Deletions cut 5 bases from V and 2 bases from J, with 10 bases between. The CDR3 DNA is TGTGCCAGCTCAGCCGGGGACACCTACGAGCAGTACTTC. Amino acids: CASSAGDTYEQYF. Full variable domain (rest looked up from reference TRBV18 and TRBJ2-7): NAGVMQNPRHLVRRRGQEARLRCSPMKGHSHVYWYRQLPEEGLKFMVYLQKENIIDESGMPKERFSAEFPKEGPSILRIQQVVRGDSAAYFCASSAGDTYEQYFGPGTRLTVT.

This chain connects TRBV2 to TRBJ2-3, with 8 bases aligning to TRBD2. V dropped 3 bases and J dropped 4; count of bases not matched to a gene: 6. CDR3 size: 15 residues. The germline V gene has CDR1 SNHLY and CDR2 FYNNEI. Written as DNA, the CDR3 is TGTGCCAGCAGTGAGCAGCGGGAGATCGCAGATACGCAGTATTTT. It is translated as CASSEQREIADTQYF.

The chain joins TRBV9 to TRBJ2-1, with 8 positions matching TRBD2. This CDR3 has 15 amino acids. V lost 4 bases to trimming and J lost 4 bases; unmatched junction nucleotides: 7. Germline loops: CDR1 SGDLS, CDR2 YYNGEE. The CDR3 protein is CASSPPSGSYNEQFF. The DNA of the CDR3 is TGTGCCAGCAGCCCCCCCAGCGGGAGTTACAATGAGCAGTTCTTC.

The gene calls are TRBV5-5 and TRBJ1-4, with TRBD1 matching 7 bases. The germline CDR1 and CDR2 sequences are SGHKS and YYEKEE (reference sequence). J gave up 7 bases and V 1 base, and 1 base lay outside the gene matches. This CDR3 is 13 amino acids long. Written as DNA, the CDR3 is TGTGCCAGCAGCTTGTCAGGGGGTGAAAAACTGTTTTTT. Its translation is CASSLSGGEKLFF.

This clone was found once. The chain is built from TRBV6-1 and TRBJ2-1; the D gene is possibly TRBD1 (6 bases). The CDR3 runs 13 residues. Germline V gives CDR1 MNHNS, CDR2 SASEGT. Trimming cost V 5 bases and J 15 bases, with 20 bases left between them. CDR3 coding DNA: TGTGCCAGCAGTTTAACAGGGTCCCCTGAGTGGTTCTTC. Its protein product is CASSLTGSPEWFF.

This clone was seen only a few times. This chain uses TRBV7-9 with TRBJ1-2; D is uncertain. CDR3 size: 14 residues. Between the trimmed V and J ends, which lost 3 bases and 6 bases, there was a span of 14 bases. Germline CDR1 and CDR2: SEHNR and FQNEAQ (reference sequence). CDR3 bases: TGTGCCAGCAGCTTGAGTGGAGTTGGTGATGGCTACACCTTC. Protein product: CASSLSGVGDGYTF. The full variable domain, its missing parts supplied by reference TRBV7-9 and TRBJ1-2, is DTGVSQNPRHKITKRGQNVTFRCDPISEHNRLYWYRQTLGQGPEFLTYFQNEAQLEKSRLLSDRFSAERPKGSFSTLEIQRTEQGDSAMYLCASSLSGVGDGYTFGSGTRLTVV.

This chain joins TRBV5-1 and TRBJ2-7, with D possibly being TRBD2 (5 bases). The V end was cut by 2 bases, the J end by 5 bases, with 5 bases between. CDR1 is SGHRS, CDR2 YFSETQ, per germline. CDR3 length equals 11 residues. The CDR3 DNA reads TGCGCCAGCAGCTTCGGGGACGAGCAGTACTTC. Translated, it gives CASSFGDEQYF.

The chain employs TRBV2 and TRBJ1-2; TRBD1 is a possible D gene (5 bases). CDR3 size: 13 residues. Germline values: CDR1 SNHLY, CDR2 FYNNEI. V shed 6 bases and J shed 8 bases, with 16 bases lying between them. The CDR3 sequence is CASSGTSSGGYTF. DNA of the CDR3: TGTGCCAGCAGCGGGACTTCCTCGGGGGGCTACACCTTC. Full variable domain (missing parts from reference TRBV2 and TRBJ1-2): EPEVTQTPSHQVTQMGQEVILRCVPISNHLYFYWYRQILGQKVEFLVSFYNNEISEKSEIFDDQFSVERPDGSNFTLKIRSTKLEDSAMYFCASSGTSSGGYTFGSGTRLTVV.

This clone was seen once. This chain joins TRBV28 and TRBJ2-7; 7 nucleotides align to TRBD2. The CDR3 spans 12 residues. Germline V gene data show CDR1 as MDHEN and CDR2 as SYDVKM. Trimming took 7 bases from V and 2 from J; bases not matched to a gene: 2. The CDR3 sequence: CASTGLTYEQYF. CDR3 nucleotide sequence: TGTGCCAGCACGGGACTAACCTACGAGCAGTACTTC.

The genes are TRBV5-6 and TRBJ1-2; D possibly corresponds to TRBD1 (6 bases). The CDR3 is 15 residues long. CDR1 and CDR2 from the germline V gene are SGHDT and YYEEEE. The V and J ends lost 2 bases and 6 bases respectively, with 17 bases between them. In nucleotides, the CDR3 is TGTGCCAGCAGCTTTGACACAGGGACCCCAGATGGCTACACCTTC. Translating it yields CASSFDTGTPDGYTF.

This rearrangement joins TRBV7-9 to TRBJ2-7, with a weak D call TRBD1 (5 bases). The CDR3 contains 17 residues. V lost 5 bases to trimming and J lost 6 bases, with 26 bases between them. The germline gives CDR1 SEHNR, CDR2 FQNEAQ (reference sequence). CDR3 sequence: CASSPPQQLRDEGEQYF. CDR3 DNA: TGTGCCAGCAGCCCACCTCAACAACTCAGGGATGAAGGCGAGCAGTACTTC.

The V and J genes are TRBV6-4 and TRBJ2-7; D might be TRBD1 (7 bases). Looked up from germline, CDR1 is MRHNA and CDR2 is SNTAGT. V lost 5 bases to trimming and J lost 7 bases, with 15 bases between them. The CDR3 loop spans 13 amino acids. This chain's CDR3 is CASSQLTGREQYF. In nucleotides, the CDR3 is TGTGCCAGCAGTCAACTGACAGGGAGGGAGCAGTACTTC.

This clone was seen more than once but under ten times. The chain couples TRBV10-1 to TRBJ2-5; a possible D gene is TRBD2 (6 bases). This CDR3 comprises 15 residues. Germline V gives CDR1 WNHNN, CDR2 SYGVQD (reference sequence). V lost 3 bases and J lost 0, with 11 bases in between. CDR3 region: CASSDPGLNQETQYF. CDR3 DNA sequence: TGCGCCAGCAGTGACCCGGGACTGAACCAAGAGACCCAGTACTTC.

This chain uses TRBV5-1 with TRBJ1-2; 9 positions match TRBD1. Germline V gene data show CDR1 as SGHRS and CDR2 as YFSETQ. There are 15 residues in the CDR3. The V gene end was trimmed by 3 bases and the J gene end by 3 bases; junction bases not matched to a gene: 6. CDR3 DNA: TGCGCCAGCAGCTCTACAGGGGGCGCAGACTATGGCTACACCTTC. As protein: CASSSTGGADYGYTF.

CDR3 in DNA: TGTGCCAGTAGTATAGTGAGGGCGCACCCTGCTAACTATGGCTACACCTTC. Its translation: CASSIVRAHPANYGYTF. This chain uses TRBV19 with TRBJ1-2; D is undetermined. The CDR3 runs 17 residues. The germline V gene has CDR1 LNHDA and CDR2 SQIVND (reference sequence). With 1 base removed from V and 0 bases from J, the gap between germline ends came to 15 bases.

V usage is TRBV2 and J usage is TRBJ2-2, with 7 bases that match TRBD1. V gave up 9 bases and J gave up 4 bases; unmatched junction bases: 5. CDR1 and CDR2 (germline): SNHLY, FYNNEI. This CDR3 region has 13 residues. The CDR3: CARRGQGTGELFF. The CDR3, as DNA: TGTGCCAGAAGGGGGCAGGGCACCGGGGAGCTGTTTTTT.

The V and J genes are TRBV6-1 and TRBJ1-4; TRBD1 agrees at 7 bases. J was trimmed by 5 bases and V by 3 bases; bases with no gene match: 9. CDR3 length: 16 residues. CDR1 and CDR2 from the germline V gene are MNHNS and SASEGT. The CDR3 DNA reads as TGTGCCAGCAGTGATTTAAAAGGGACAGAAAATGAAAAACTGTTTTTT. It codes for CASSDLKGTENEKLFF.

The rearrangement joins TRBV6-5 to TRBJ2-2, with a tentative D call TRBD2 (5 bases). The V gene lost 5 bases and the J gene lost 3 bases, with 13 bases spanning the gap. Germline V gives CDR1 MNHEY, CDR2 SVGAGI. CDR3 size: 15 residues. The CDR3 DNA follows: TGTGCCAGCAGTCGCCGGGATTGGGACACCGGGGAGCTGTTTTTT. As protein: CASSRRDWDTGELFF.